The rows below give T cell receptor beta chains drawn from one sample of a study of siplizumab effects on memory and regulatory T cells. Profiling relied on immunoSEQ multiplex PCR, and the TCRdb table lists in-frame clones only, not all of them. This sample carries about 100,000 clones, about 91% of them seen once, and the ten largest clones take 0.14% to 0.15%. Sequencing was done on a sample of CD4+ T cells sorted from blood. The origin of the receptors is a human donor in good health. Both conserved end residues are trimmed from each CDR3.

v_gene: TRBV2; j_gene: TRBJ2-3; CDR3aa: ARGGQGVRFTDTQY
v_gene: TRBV2; j_gene: TRBJ2-1; CDR3aa: ASGVTQVPGGDEQF
v_gene: TRBV10-1; j_gene: TRBJ1-2; CDR3aa: ARGREGRRHYGYT
v_gene: TRBV11-2; j_gene: TRBJ2-3; CDR3aa: ASSLDFLTDTQY
v_gene: TRBV6-6; j_gene: TRBJ2-1; CDR3aa: ASSYSEYEQF
v_gene: TRBV9; j_gene: TRBJ1-5; CDR3aa: ASSTMGGFDQPQH
v_gene: TRBV7-2; j_gene: TRBJ2-3; CDR3aa: ASSLVSGGFTDTQY
v_gene: TRBV9; j_gene: TRBJ1-2; CDR3aa: ASSVAWQSNYGYT
v_gene: TRBV10-2; j_gene: TRBJ2-3; CDR3aa: ASGTGGTQY
v_gene: TRBV5-1; j_gene: TRBJ2-1; CDR3aa: ASSSVGTADYNEQF
v_gene: TRBV28; j_gene: TRBJ1-1; CDR3aa: ASSLAGQGRSF
v_gene: TRBV5-3; j_gene: TRBJ2-1; CDR3aa: ARRLAASIHNEQF
v_gene: TRBV6-5; j_gene: TRBJ2-7; CDR3aa: ASSYRDRGVYEQY
v_gene: TRBV18; j_gene: TRBJ2-3; CDR3aa: ASSPPSGGTTDTQY
v_gene: TRBV20-1; j_gene: TRBJ1-1; CDR3aa: SATGDEAF
v_gene: TRBV7-9; j_gene: TRBJ1-1; CDR3aa: ASSPTDWILTEAF
v_gene: TRBV21-1; j_gene: TRBJ2-5; CDR3aa: ASSPPGPSQETQY
v_gene: TRBV5-1; j_gene: TRBJ2-7; CDR3aa: ASSLGGGYSYEQY